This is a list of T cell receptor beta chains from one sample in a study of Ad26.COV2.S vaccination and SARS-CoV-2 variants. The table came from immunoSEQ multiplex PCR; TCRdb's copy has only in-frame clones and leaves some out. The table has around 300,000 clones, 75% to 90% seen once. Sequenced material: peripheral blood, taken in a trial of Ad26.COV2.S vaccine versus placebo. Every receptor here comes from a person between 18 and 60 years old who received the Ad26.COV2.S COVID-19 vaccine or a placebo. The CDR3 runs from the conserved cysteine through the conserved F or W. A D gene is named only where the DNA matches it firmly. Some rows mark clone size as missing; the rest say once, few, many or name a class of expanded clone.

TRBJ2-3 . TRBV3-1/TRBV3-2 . TGTGCCAGCAGCCAAGGTTTTCGGGGCACAGATACGCAGTATTTT CASSQGFRGTDTQYF
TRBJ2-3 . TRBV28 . TGTGCCAGCAGCTCACCTCCCTCCGGGGTAAGCACAGATACGCAGTATTTT CASSSPPSGVSTDTQYF
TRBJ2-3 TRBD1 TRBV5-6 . TGTGCCAGCAGCTGGCCCACAGGGGCTGGCGCAGATACGCAGTATTTT CASSWPTGAGADTQYF
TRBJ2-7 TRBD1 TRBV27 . TGTGCCAGCAGAAGGACAGGGTCCCACGAGCAGTACTTC CASRRTGSHEQYF
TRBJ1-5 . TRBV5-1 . TGCGCCAGCAGCTTGTCAGGGAATCAGCCCCAGCATTTT CASSLSGNQPQHF
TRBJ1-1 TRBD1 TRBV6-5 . TGTGCCAGCAGACTCGGGGACAGGGGGACTGAAGCTTTCTTT CASRLGDRGTEAFF
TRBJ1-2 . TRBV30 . TGTGCCTGGGGCCGGGGGCGCGACTATGGCTACACCTTC CAWGRGRDYGYTF
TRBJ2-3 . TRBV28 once TGTGCCAGCAGAGTAGGGAGCACAGATACGCAGTATTTT CASRVGSTDTQYF
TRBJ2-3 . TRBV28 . TGTGCCAGCAGTTCTCAGCAACCCACAGATACGCAGTATTTT CASSSQQPTDTQYF
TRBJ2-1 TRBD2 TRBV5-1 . TGCGCCAGCAGTTGGGCTAGCGGGAACAATGAGCAGTTCTTC CASSWASGNNEQFF
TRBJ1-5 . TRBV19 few TGTGCCAGTAGTCCCCTTGGAGTTGCCGCAAACCAGCCCCAGCATTTT CASSPLGVAANQPQHF
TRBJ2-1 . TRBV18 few TGTGCCAGCTCACAGGGGGTCCCATTAAACAATGAGCAGTTCTTC CASSQGVPLNNEQFF
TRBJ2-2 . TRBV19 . TGTGCCAGTAGTATAGATCGGAGAGACACCGGGGAGCTGTTTTTT CASSIDRRDTGELFF
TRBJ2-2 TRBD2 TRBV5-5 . TGTGCCAGCAGCTTGGCCCCTCTAGCGGGGGGCAACACCGGGGAGCTGTTTTTT CASSLAPLAGGNTGELFF
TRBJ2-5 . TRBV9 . TGTGCCAGCAGCGTGGCGGGGGCCCCCCAAGAGACCCAGTACTTC CASSVAGAPQETQYF
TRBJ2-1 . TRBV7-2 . TGTGCCAGCAGCTTAGTTTACGGAGCATACAATGAGCAGTTCTTC CASSLVYGAYNEQFF
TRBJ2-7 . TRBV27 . TGTGCCAGCAGTTTAACCAGGGGAGCCGAGCAGTACTTC CASSLTRGAEQYF
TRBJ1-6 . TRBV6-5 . TGTGCCAGCAGGTCACCGGGACGGGATAATTCACCCCTCCACTTT CASRSPGRDNSPLHF
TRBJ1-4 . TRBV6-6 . TGTGCCAGCAGTGACGCCTCCGCGGGGTTGGAAAAACTGTTTTTT CASSDASAGLEKLFF
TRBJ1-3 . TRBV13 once TGTGCCAGCAGCTCCGAGAGAGGAAACACCATATATTTT CASSSERGNTIYF
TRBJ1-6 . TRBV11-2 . TGTGCCAGCAGCTTAGGAGGGGGAACTTCACCCCTCCACTTT CASSLGGGTSPLHF
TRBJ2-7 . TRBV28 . TGTGCCAGCAGTTCCCCAGGGGAGGGAGTTGAGCAGTACTTC CASSSPGEGVEQYF
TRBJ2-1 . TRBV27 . TGTGCCAGCAGTTTCTCAGCTAGCTCCTACAATGAGCAGTTCTTC CASSFSASSYNEQFF
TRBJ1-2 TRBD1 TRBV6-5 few TGTGCCAGCCGACAGGGGGACTATGGCTACACCTTC CASRQGDYGYTF
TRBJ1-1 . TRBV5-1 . TGCGCCAGCAGCTTCAATGCAGGGGCGAACACTGAAGCTTTCTTT CASSFNAGANTEAFF
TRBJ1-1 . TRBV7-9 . TGTGCCAGCAGCTTAGCGGGGGGCTTTGAAGCTTTCTTT CASSLAGGFEAFF
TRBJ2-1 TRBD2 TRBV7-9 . TGTGCCAGCAAAGGCGTGGCTAGCGGGAGAGGGTGGGACAATGAGCAGTTCTTC CASKGVASGRGWDNEQFF
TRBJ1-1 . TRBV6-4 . TGTGCCAGCAGGGACAGAGAGAACACTGAAGCTTTCTTT CASRDRENTEAFF
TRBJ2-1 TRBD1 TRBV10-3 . TGTGCCATCAGCCCTGGACAGGGGTCCTACAATGAGCAGTTCTTC CAISPGQGSYNEQFF
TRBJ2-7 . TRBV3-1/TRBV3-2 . TGTGCCAGCAGCCCTAGGGACTCCGTTTACTACGAGCAGTACTTC CASSPRDSVYYEQYF
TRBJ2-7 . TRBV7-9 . TGTGCCAGCAGCTTAGAAGGGGGTCCCAACGAGCAGTACTTC CASSLEGGPNEQYF
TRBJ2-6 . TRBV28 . TGTGCCAGCAGTTTGAGAATCTCTGGGGCCAACGTCCTGACTTTC CASSLRISGANVLTF
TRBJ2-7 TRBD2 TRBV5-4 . TGTGCCAGCAGCTCCGGACAACCCCGACCTAGCGGGAGGAGGGCCCACGAGCAGTACTTC CASSSGQPRPSGRRAHEQYF
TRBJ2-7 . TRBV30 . TGTGCCTGGAGTGTTGGCGACATACTATACGAGCAGTACTTC CAWSVGDILYEQYF
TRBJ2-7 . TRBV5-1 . TGCGCCAGCAGCCCGCCGCAGGGTAGCGAGCAGTACTTC CASSPPQGSEQYF
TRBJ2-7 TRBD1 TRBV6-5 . TGTGCCAGCAGTTACGACGGGACAGGGGATCGGGACGAGCAGTACTTC CASSYDGTGDRDEQYF
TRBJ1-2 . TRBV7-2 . TGTGCCAGCAGCTTAGCGACGTCGGACTATGGCTACACCTTC CASSLATSDYGYTF
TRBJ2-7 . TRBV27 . TGTGCCAGCAGTTTAGACTTTTCGAGTAACTACGAGCAGTACTTC CASSLDFSSNYEQYF
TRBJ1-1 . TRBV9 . TGTGCCAGCAGCGCCCTCGCCATGAACACTGAAGCTTTCTTT CASSALAMNTEAFF
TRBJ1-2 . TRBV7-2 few TGTGCCAGCAGCTTAGGAGATCGTGGCTACACCTTC CASSLGDRGYTF
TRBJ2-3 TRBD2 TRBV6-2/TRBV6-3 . TGTGCCAGCAGTGGCCCCAGTGGCGGGGGGACCACAGATACGCAGTATTTT CASSGPSGGGTTDTQYF
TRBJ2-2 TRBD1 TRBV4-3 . TGCGCCAGCAGCCAAGATGTCGGGACAGGCGAATTCACGGGCACCGGGGAGCTGTTTTTT CASSQDVGTGEFTGTGELFF
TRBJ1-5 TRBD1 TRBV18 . TGTGCCAGCTCACTTACCGGGACAGGGGTTGGTAGCAATCAGCCCCAGCATTTT CASSLTGTGVGSNQPQHF
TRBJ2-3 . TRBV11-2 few TGTGCCAGCACCCAGTGGGGGGTCTCTAGCACAGATACGCAGTATTTT CASTQWGVSSTDTQYF
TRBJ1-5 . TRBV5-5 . TGTGCCAGCAGCCCGACAGAGAGCAATCAGCCCCAGCATTTT CASSPTESNQPQHF
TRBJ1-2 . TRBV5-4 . TGTGCCAGCAGCTTGGCCGGGGCTAACTATGGCTACACCTTC CASSLAGANYGYTF
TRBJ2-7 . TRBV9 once TGTGCCAGCAGCGTAGGAGCTGTCTCCGAGCAGTACTTC CASSVGAVSEQYF
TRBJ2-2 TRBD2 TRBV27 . TGTGCCTCCGGGACTAGCTACACCGGGGAGCTGTTTTTT CASGTSYTGELFF
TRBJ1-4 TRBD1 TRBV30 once TGTGCCTGGAGTCGGGACAGGGCAACTAATGAAAAACTGTTTTTT CAWSRDRATNEKLFF
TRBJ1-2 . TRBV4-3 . TGCGCCAGCAGCCAAGGGGGACCATCCTCAGGCTATGGCTACACCTTC CASSQGGPSSGYGYTF
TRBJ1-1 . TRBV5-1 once TGCGCCAGCAGCTTGGAACCAGGGAGGGACACTGAAGCTTTCTTT CASSLEPGRDTEAFF
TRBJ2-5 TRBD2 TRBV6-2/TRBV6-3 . TGTGCCAGCAGTTACGGCGGTCCTAGCGGGGGACAAGAGACCCAGTACTTC CASSYGGPSGGQETQYF
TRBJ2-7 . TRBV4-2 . TGTGCCAGCAGCCCTTACGGGGAGATCGAGCAGTACTTC CASSPYGEIEQYF